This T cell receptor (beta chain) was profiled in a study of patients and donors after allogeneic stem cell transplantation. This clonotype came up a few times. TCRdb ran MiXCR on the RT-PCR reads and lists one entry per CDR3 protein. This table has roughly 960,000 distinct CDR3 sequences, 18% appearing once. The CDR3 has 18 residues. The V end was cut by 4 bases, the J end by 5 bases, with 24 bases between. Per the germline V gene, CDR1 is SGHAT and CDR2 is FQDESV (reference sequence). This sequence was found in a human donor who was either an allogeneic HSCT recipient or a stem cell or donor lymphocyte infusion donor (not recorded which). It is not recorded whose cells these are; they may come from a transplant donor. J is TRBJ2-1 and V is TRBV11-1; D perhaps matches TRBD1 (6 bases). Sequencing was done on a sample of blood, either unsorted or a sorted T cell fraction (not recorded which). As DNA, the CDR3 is TGTGCCAGCAGCTCCATGTCCAGGGGCAGAATTAAAAACAATGAGCAGTTCTTC. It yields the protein CASSSMSRGRIKNNEQFF.